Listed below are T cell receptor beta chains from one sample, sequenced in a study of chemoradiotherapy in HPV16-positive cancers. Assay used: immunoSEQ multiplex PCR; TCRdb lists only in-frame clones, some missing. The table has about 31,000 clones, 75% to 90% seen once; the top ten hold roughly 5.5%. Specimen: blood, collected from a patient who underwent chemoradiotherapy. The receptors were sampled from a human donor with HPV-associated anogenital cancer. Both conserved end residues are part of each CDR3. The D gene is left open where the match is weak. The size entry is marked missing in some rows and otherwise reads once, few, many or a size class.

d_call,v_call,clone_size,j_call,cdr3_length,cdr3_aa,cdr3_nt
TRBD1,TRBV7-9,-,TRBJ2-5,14,CASSTGQAMETQYF,TGTGCCAGCAGCACGGGACAGGCTATGGAGACCCAGTACTTC
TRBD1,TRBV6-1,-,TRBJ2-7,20,CASSEARGDRRIKSSYEQYF,TGTGCCAGCAGTGAAGCGCGAGGGGACAGGCGAATTAAGAGCTCCTACGAGCAGTACTTC
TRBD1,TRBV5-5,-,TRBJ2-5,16,CASSYLTGGIQETQYF,TGTGCCAGCAGCTACTTGACAGGGGGGATCCAAGAGACCCAGTACTTC
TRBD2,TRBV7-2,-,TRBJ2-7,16,CASSFEGTSGSYEQYF,TGTGCCAGCAGCTTTGAGGGGACTAGCGGATCCTACGAGCAGTACTTC
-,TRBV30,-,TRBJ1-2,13,CAWSVQGSYGYTF,TGTGCCTGGAGTGTACAAGGGAGCTATGGCTACACCTTC
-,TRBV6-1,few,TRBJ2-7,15,CASSGVQGSPYEQYF,TGTGCCAGCAGTGGTGTACAAGGAAGTCCCTACGAGCAGTACTTC
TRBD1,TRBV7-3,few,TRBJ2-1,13,CASSSGTGGEQFF,TGTGCCAGCAGCTCCGGGACAGGGGGTGAGCAGTTCTTC
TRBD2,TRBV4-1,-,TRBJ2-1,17,CASSQDPSGGNYNEQFF,TGCGCCAGCAGCCAAGACCCAAGCGGGGGGAACTACAATGAGCAGTTCTTC
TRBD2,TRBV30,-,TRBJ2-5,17,CAWSRLAGGYSQETQYF,TGTGCCTGGAGCCGACTAGCGGGGGGGTATTCCCAAGAGACCCAGTACTTC
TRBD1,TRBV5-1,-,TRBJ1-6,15,CASSLDGTGPSPLHF,TGCGCCAGCAGCCTGGATGGGACAGGGCCTTCACCCCTCCACTTT
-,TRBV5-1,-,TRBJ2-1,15,CASSLGDGDYNEQFF,TGCGCCAGCAGCTTGGGGGATGGGGATTACAATGAGCAGTTCTTC
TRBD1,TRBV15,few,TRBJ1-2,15,CATSGSYRGSDGYTF,TGTGCCACCAGCGGAAGTTACAGGGGTTCCGATGGCTACACCTTC
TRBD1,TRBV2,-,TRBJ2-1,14,CASRGWQGDNEQFF,TGTGCCAGCAGGGGTTGGCAGGGGGACAATGAGCAGTTCTTC
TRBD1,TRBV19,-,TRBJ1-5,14,CASSNTGGGQPQHF,TGTGCCAGTAGCAACACAGGGGGCGGGCAGCCCCAGCATTTT
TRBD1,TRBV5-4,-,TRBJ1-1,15,CASSWDRGLGTEAFF,TGTGCCAGCAGCTGGGACAGGGGGCTAGGCACTGAAGCTTTCTTT